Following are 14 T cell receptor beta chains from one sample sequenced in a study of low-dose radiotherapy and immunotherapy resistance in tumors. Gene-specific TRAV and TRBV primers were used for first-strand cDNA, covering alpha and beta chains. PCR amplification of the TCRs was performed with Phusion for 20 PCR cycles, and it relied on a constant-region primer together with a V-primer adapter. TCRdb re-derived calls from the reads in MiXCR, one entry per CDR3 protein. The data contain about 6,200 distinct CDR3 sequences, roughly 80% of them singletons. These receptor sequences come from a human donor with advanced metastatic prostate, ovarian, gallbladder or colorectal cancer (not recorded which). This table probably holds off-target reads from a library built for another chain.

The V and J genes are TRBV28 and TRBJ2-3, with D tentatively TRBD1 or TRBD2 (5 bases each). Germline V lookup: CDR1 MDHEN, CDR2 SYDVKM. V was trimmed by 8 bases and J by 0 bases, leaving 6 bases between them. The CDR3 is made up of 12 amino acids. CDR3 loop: CASGGSTDTQYF. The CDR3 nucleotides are TGTGCCAGCGGGGGTAGCACAGATACGCAGTATTTT.

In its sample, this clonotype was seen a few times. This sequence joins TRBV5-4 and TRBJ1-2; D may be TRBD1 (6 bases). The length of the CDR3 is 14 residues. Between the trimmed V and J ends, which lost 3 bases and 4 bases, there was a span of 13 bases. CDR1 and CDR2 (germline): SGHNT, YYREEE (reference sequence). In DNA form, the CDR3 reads TGTGCCAGCAGCTCCGGACAGTCCCCCTATGGCTACACCTTC. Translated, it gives CASSSGQSPYGYTF.

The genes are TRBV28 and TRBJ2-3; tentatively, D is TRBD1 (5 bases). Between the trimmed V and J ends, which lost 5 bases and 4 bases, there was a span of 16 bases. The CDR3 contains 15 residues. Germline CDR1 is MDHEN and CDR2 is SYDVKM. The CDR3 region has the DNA TGTGCCAGCAGTACCCTTGGGCAGGGTCCAGATACGCAGTATTTT. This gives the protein CASSTLGQGPDTQYF. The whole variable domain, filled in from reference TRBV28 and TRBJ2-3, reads DVKVTQSSRYLVKRTGEKVFLECVQDMDHENMFWYRQDPGLGLRLIYFSYDVKMKEKGDIPEGYSVSREKKERFSLILESASTNQTSMYLCASSTLGQGPDTQYFGPGTRLTVL.

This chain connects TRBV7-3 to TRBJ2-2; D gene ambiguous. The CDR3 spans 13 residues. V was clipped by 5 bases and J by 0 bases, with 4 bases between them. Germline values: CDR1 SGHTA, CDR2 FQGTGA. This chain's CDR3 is CASSRANTGELFF. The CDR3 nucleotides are TGTGCCAGCAGCCGGGCGAACACCGGGGAGCTGTTTTTT.

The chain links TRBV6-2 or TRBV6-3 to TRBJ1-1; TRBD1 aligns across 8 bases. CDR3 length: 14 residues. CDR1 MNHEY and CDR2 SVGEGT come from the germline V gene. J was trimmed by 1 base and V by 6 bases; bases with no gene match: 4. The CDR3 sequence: CASSRGTGNTEAFF. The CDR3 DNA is TGTGCCAGCAGCCGAGGGACAGGGAACACTGAAGCTTTCTTT.

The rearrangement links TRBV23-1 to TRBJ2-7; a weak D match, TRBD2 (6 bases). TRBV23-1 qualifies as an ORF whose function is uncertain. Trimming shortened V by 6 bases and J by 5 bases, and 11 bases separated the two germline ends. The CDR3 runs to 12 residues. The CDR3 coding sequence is TGCGCCAGCAGCGCCGGGGAGGACGAGCAGTACTTC. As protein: CASSAGEDEQYF.

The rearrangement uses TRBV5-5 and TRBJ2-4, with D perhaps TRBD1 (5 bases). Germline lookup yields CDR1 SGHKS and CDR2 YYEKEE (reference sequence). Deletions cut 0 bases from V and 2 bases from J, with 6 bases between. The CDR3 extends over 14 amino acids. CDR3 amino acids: CASSLAGSKNIQYF. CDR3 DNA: TGTGCCAGCAGCTTGGCAGGGTCCAAAAACATTCAGTACTTC.

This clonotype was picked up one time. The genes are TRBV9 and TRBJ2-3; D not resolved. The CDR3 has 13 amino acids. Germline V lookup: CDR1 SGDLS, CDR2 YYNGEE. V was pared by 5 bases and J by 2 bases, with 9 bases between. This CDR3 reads CASSLTPTDTQYF. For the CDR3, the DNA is TGTGCCAGCAGTCTTACCCCCACAGATACGCAGTATTTT.

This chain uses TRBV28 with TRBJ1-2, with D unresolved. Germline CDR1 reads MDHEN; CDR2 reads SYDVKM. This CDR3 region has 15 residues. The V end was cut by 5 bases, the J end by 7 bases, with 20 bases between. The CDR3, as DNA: TGTGCCAGCAGTCCCCCATGGGAGGAGGGTCTTGGCTACACCTTC. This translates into CASSPPWEEGLGYTF.

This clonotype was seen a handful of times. CDR3 nucleotides: TGTGCCAGCAGCCAACAGACTAGCGGGAATGTCAAAAACATTCAGTACTTC. This encodes CASSQQTSGNVKNIQYF. The V call is TRBV4-2, the J call TRBJ2-4, with 11 bases identical to TRBD2. The CDR3 contains 17 residues. V gave up 2 bases and J gave up 3 bases; unmatched junction bases: 6. Germline values: CDR1 LGHNA, CDR2 YNFKEQ.

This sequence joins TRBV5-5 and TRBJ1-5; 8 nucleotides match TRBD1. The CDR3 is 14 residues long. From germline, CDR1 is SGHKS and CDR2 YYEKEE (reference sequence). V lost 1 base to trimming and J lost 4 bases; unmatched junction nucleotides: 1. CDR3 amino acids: CASSLWTGNQPQHF. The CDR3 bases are TGTGCCAGCAGCTTGTGGACAGGGAATCAGCCCCAGCATTTT.

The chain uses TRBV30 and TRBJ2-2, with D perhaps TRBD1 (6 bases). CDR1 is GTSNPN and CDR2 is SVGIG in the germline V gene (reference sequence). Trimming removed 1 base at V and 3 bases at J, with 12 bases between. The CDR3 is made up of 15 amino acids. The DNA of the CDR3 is TGTGCCTGGAGTGAGTGGGGGCGGTACACCGGGGAGCTGTTTTTT. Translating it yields CAWSEWGRYTGELFF.

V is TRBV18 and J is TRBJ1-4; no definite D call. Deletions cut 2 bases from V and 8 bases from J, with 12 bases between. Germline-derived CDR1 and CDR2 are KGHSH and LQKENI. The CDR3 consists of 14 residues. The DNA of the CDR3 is TGTGCCAGCTCACCAGGGCAATCTGGAGAAAAACTGTTTTTT. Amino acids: CASSPGQSGEKLFF.

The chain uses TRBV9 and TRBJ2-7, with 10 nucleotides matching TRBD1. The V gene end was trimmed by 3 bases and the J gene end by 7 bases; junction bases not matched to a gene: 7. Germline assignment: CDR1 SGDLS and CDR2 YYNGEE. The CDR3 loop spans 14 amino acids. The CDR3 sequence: CASSGQGAGGEQYF. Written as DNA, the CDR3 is TGTGCCAGCAGCGGACAGGGGGCTGGCGGTGAGCAGTACTTC.